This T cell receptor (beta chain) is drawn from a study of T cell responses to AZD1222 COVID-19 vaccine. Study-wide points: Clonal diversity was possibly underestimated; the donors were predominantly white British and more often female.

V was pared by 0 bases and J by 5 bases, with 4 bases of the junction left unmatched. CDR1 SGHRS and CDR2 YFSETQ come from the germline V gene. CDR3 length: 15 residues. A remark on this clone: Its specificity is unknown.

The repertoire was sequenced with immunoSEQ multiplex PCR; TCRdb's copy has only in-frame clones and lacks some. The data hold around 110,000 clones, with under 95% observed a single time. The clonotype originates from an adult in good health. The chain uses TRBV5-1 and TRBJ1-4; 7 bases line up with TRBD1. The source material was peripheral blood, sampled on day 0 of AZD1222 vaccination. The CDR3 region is CASSLADRKNEKLFF. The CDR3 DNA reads TGCGCCAGCAGCTTGGCGGACAGGAAGAATGAAAAACTGTTTTTT.